This TCR beta chain came from a study of OX40 agonist ivuxolimab in advanced cancers. Looking at the study overall: Ivuxolimab was administered intravenously to patients at 0.01 to 10 mg/kg every 2 weeks. Mean age approximately 59 years, range 23 to 79; roughly 80% male.

V dropped 3 bases and J dropped 0 bases, with 12 bases sitting between them. Germline V gene data show CDR1 as LNHDA and CDR2 as SQIVND (reference sequence). This CDR3 contains 16 residues. Details on this clone: Its target is unknown.

The method was immunoSEQ multiplex PCR; TCRdb's version includes in-frame clones alone and lacks a portion of them. The sample has 65,000 to 95,000 clones, roughly 91% seen once. Study results and caveats: Dosing at 0.1 to 3.0 mg/kg was accompanied by clonal expansion of CD4+ and CD8+ blood T cells by week 6. Averaged across samples, CD8+ T cells carried more expanded clones than CD4+ did.

This TCR was sampled from an adult with an advanced solid tumor such as melanoma, head and neck, liver or kidney cancer. Specimen: CD4+ or CD8+ T cells sorted from blood, collected in a trial of the OX40 agonist ivuxolimab. The chain is built from TRBV19 and TRBJ1-3, with D tentatively TRBD1 (6 bases). The chain's CDR3 is CASSMGAGASGNTIYF. In DNA, the CDR3 is TGTGCCAGTAGTATGGGGGCAGGGGCCTCTGGAAACACCATATATTTT.